This passage covers 3 T cell receptor beta chains from one sample sequenced in a study of blood T cell repertoires in COVID-19. Assay used: immunoSEQ multiplex PCR; TCRdb lists only in-frame clones, some missing. The data show more than 150,000 clones, about four fifths seen once. Sequencing was performed on peripheral blood. These receptors originate from a human donor in a cohort sampled during active COVID-19.

The V call is TRBV10-3, the J call TRBJ1-6, with a weak D call TRBD1 (5 bases). The CDR3 sequence is 15 residues long. Trimming shortened V by 3 bases and J by 7 bases, and 13 bases separated the two germline ends. The germline V gene has CDR1 ENHRY and CDR2 SYGVKD. CDR3 nucleotides: TGTGCCATCAGTGATTGGCAGGGATTCAATTCACCCCTCCACTTT. This sequence encodes CAISDWQGFNSPLHF.

This clone was seen a single time. The chain employs TRBV4-1 and TRBJ2-7, with 9 bases identical to TRBD1. Germline loops: CDR1 MGHRA, CDR2 YSYEKL. The V segment lost 1 base and the J segment 6 bases; nucleotides outside the gene matches: 10. This CDR3 has 16 amino acids. CDR3 loop: CASSQAVQGASGEQYF. CDR3 in DNA: TGCGCCAGCAGCCAAGCAGTACAGGGGGCTTCAGGCGAGCAGTACTTC.

V gene TRBV5-1 combines with J gene TRBJ2-7; 11 bases map to TRBD2. V lost 4 bases, J lost 1 base, and 4 bases stayed unmatched. The CDR3 is made up of 15 amino acids. Germline V gene lookup returns CDR1 SGHRS and CDR2 YFSETQ. In DNA form, the CDR3 reads TGCGCCAGCAGCCCGACTAGCGGGGTTTCCTACGAGCAGTACTTC. It specifies CASSPTSGVSYEQYF.